This TCR beta chain is from a study of T-cell reconstitution after alpha-beta-depleted transplantation in children. Trimming stripped 8 bases from V and 1 base from J, with 11 bases between. CDR3 length: 14 amino acids. Germline V lookup: CDR1 MNHEY, CDR2 SVGAGI. Using unique molecular identifiers, the investigators prepared the TCRbeta library. TCRdb redid the calling of the PCR reads with MiXCR, one entry per CDR3 protein. The table records about 600,000 distinct CDR3 sequences, under 25% of them present only once. This clonotype was detected only a few times. Sample: PBMCs, mostly from graft donor cells, taken 360 days after TCRalphabeta/CD19-depleted stem cell transplant. The source is a boy under two years old who had a stem cell transplant for acute myeloid leukemia, so the T cells may come from the graft donor. This chain uses TRBV6-5 with TRBJ2-2; tentative D call: TRBD2 (5 bases). As DNA, the CDR3 is TGTGCCAGCGAGTTAGCGAGGAACACCGGGGAGCTGTTTTTT. Protein sequence: CASELARNTGELFF.